These 20 T cell receptor beta chains were sequenced from one sample in a study of identical twins. Each CDR3 protein gets one entry after TCRdb re-called the 5' RACE reads with MiXCR. This sample has around 1.7 million distinct CDR3 sequences, with around 33% found just once. The sequenced sample consisted of cord blood. The source is a newborn girl in good health.

This clonotype appeared many times. J is TRBJ2-5 and V is TRBV5-1; unclear D gene. The germline V gene has CDR1 SGHRS and CDR2 YFSETQ. CDR3 length equals 15 residues. V gave up 1 base and J gave up 5 bases, with 15 bases separating them. CDR3 nucleotides: TGCGCCAGCAGCTTGTTAGGGCAGTCCATGGAGACCCAGTACTTC. It translates to CASSLLGQSMETQYF. The full variable domain, in which reference TRBV5-1 and TRBJ2-5 provide the parts outside the CDR3, is KAGVTQTPRYLIKTRGQQVTLSCSPISGHRSVSWYQQTPGQGLQFLFEYFSETQRNKGNFPGRFSGRQFSNSRSEMNVSTLELGDSALYLCASSLLGQSMETQYFGPGTRLLVL.

The chain links TRBV4-1 to TRBJ1-5, with TRBD1 matching 9 bases. V lost 3 bases and J lost 2; bases outside the gene matches: 14. The CDR3 is made up of 19 amino acids. Germline lookup yields CDR1 MGHRA and CDR2 YSYEKL. CDR3 in amino acids: CASSHAPGQGMYGNQPQHF. The CDR3 bases are TGCGCCAGCAGCCATGCACCGGGACAGGGTATGTATGGCAATCAGCCCCAGCATTTT.

In the case of this clonotype: At one end the junction does not follow the germline gene, possibly because of a read error. The chain uses TRBV6-5 and TRBJ2-3; a weak D match, TRBD1 (6 bases). CDR1 MNHEY and CDR2 SVGAGI come from the germline V gene. The CDR3 has 12 residues. The CDR3 DNA follows: TGTGCCGGCAGCCACAGGGAAGATACGCAGTATTTT. It codes for CAGSHREDTQYF.

This rearrangement joins TRBV20-1 to TRBJ2-1, with D unclear. This CDR3 region has 15 residues. Trimming removed 6 bases from V and 4 bases from J, with 19 bases in between. CDR1 and CDR2 from the germline V gene are DFQATT and SNEGSKA (reference sequence). The CDR3 loop is CSAERALSLYNEQFF. DNA for the CDR3: TGCAGTGCGGAACGTGCGTTGTCTCTATACAATGAGCAGTTCTTC.

This clonotype was seen only a few times. This chain connects TRBV7-2 to TRBJ1-2, with unresolved D. Germline CDR1 is SGHTA and CDR2 is FQGNSA. The CDR3 totals 13 residues. V gave up 2 bases and J gave up 6 bases, with 10 bases separating them. In nucleotides, the CDR3 is TGTGCCAGCAGCTTACCCACCCTGAATGGCTACACCTTC. Its protein is CASSLPTLNGYTF.

This clonotype was observed a handful of times. The chain couples TRBV4-1 to TRBJ1-2; TRBD1 aligns across 10 bases. Unmatched junction bases numbered 6, after V lost 0 bases and J lost 5 bases. Per the germline V gene, CDR1 is MGHRA and CDR2 is YSYEKL. The CDR3 runs 16 residues. The CDR3 region is CASSQDLGTGVYGYTF. DNA of the CDR3: TGCGCCAGCAGCCAAGATCTTGGGACAGGGGTGTATGGCTACACCTTC.

The sample holds many counts of this clonotype. The rearrangement links TRBV12-3 or TRBV12-4 to TRBJ2-3, with 9 bases lining up with TRBD2. This CDR3 is 16 amino acids long. V shed 1 base and J 7 bases; nucleotides not matched to a gene: 9. The CDR3 nucleotides read TGTGCCAGCAGTTTAGAAGGGGGACTAGCTCGAAATACGCAGTATTTT. Protein sequence: CASSLEGGLARNTQYF.

In its sample, this clonotype was seen a few times. The rearrangement joins TRBV29-1 to TRBJ2-1; no clear D. V lost 4 bases and J lost 8, with 15 bases in between. The CDR3 is 13 residues long. Germline V gene data show CDR1 as SQVTM and CDR2 as ANQGSEA. CDR3: CSVVFVLGHEQFF. In nucleotides, the CDR3 is TGCAGCGTTGTGTTCGTGTTAGGCCATGAGCAGTTCTTC.

This chain connects TRBV20-1 to TRBJ2-7; 9 bases map to TRBD1. There are 14 residues in the CDR3. Germline CDR1 DFQATT, CDR2 SNEGSKA (reference sequence). The V gene end was trimmed by 6 bases and the J gene end by 4 bases; junction bases not matched to a gene: 10. The CDR3 nucleotides are TGCAGTGCCCTACAGGGGGCGAAGCTTTACGAGCAGTACTTC. This encodes CSALQGAKLYEQYF.

This clonotype has just a few counts. J is TRBJ2-3 and V is TRBV6-1, with a possible D match to TRBD2 (6 bases). Trimming pared 0 bases from V and 1 base from J, leaving 8 bases between. The CDR3 length is 15 residues. Germline assignment: CDR1 MNHNS and CDR2 SASEGT. The CDR3: CASSEAGGRTDTQYF. The CDR3 nucleotides read TGTGCCAGCAGTGAAGCAGGAGGGCGCACAGATACGCAGTATTTT.

This clonotype was recorded many times. V is TRBV6-1 and J is TRBJ1-2, with D perhaps TRBD1 (6 bases). This CDR3 spans 15 amino acids. The germline gives CDR1 MNHNS, CDR2 SASEGT. Deletions cut 2 bases from V and 4 bases from J, with 14 bases between. Here the CDR3 reads CASSERQELLYGYTF. The CDR3, as DNA: TGTGCCAGCAGTGAAAGACAGGAACTACTCTATGGCTACACCTTC.

This rearrangement joins TRBV12-3 or TRBV12-4 to TRBJ1-1, with 9 bases matching TRBD1. V lost 5 bases and J lost 1; bases outside the gene matches: 8. This CDR3 contains 16 residues. The CDR3 sequence is CASSAPGQGTNTEAFF. In DNA form, the CDR3 reads TGTGCCAGCAGTGCACCGGGACAGGGTACGAACACTGAAGCTTTCTTT.

Written as DNA, the CDR3 is TGCAGTGCTAGACGGACTAGCGGGAACATTCAGTACTTC. Amino acid sequence: CSARRTSGNIQYF. The chain couples TRBV20-1 to TRBJ2-4, with 11 nucleotides matching TRBD2. J gave up 7 bases and V 2 bases, and 1 base lay outside the gene matches. Germline assignment: CDR1 DFQATT and CDR2 SNEGSKA (reference sequence). The CDR3 loop spans 13 amino acids.

V usage is TRBV20-1 and J usage is TRBJ2-7, with D possibly TRBD2 on 5 matching bases. Germline CDR1 DFQATT, CDR2 SNEGSKA (reference sequence). This CDR3 comprises 14 residues. V lost 2 bases, J lost 2 bases, and 13 bases lay in between. The CDR3 spells CSARSSRFPYEQYF. CDR3 sequence (DNA): TGCAGTGCTAGATCTAGCCGGTTCCCCTACGAGCAGTACTTC.

This clonotype occurred a few times. V and J are TRBV4-2 and TRBJ2-7; D gene unclear. V was trimmed by 0 bases and J by 9 bases, leaving 18 bases between them. The CDR3 has 15 residues. Germline CDR1 reads LGHNA; CDR2 reads YNFKEQ. DNA of the CDR3: TGTGCCAGCAGCCAAGATGTACAGACCCTCCGAGGGCAGTACTTC. Protein: CASSQDVQTLRGQYF.

The chain's CDR3 is CSARGPTGTSLRSYNEQFF. The CDR3 DNA reads as TGCAGTGCTAGAGGCCCCACCGGGACTAGCCTAAGGTCCTACAATGAGCAGTTCTTC. V usage is TRBV20-1 and J usage is TRBJ2-1, with 9 positions matching TRBD2. The CDR3 consists of 19 residues. Per the germline V gene, CDR1 is DFQATT and CDR2 is SNEGSKA (reference sequence). The V gene end was trimmed by 1 base and the J gene end by 1 base; junction bases not matched to a gene: 14.

This clonotype was detected only a few times. The chain joins TRBV4-1 to TRBJ2-7; 12 bases map to TRBD2. Trimming removed 3 bases from V and 0 bases from J; junction bases left unmatched: 3. The CDR3 runs 16 residues. In germline, CDR1 is MGHRA, CDR2 YSYEKL. CDR3 loop: CASSHGLAGISYEQYF. In nucleotides, the CDR3 is TGCGCCAGCAGCCACGGACTAGCGGGGATCTCCTACGAGCAGTACTTC.

On this clonotype: A read error may explain this, as a much larger clone is one base away. V and J are TRBV7-9 and TRBJ1-6; 10 bases map to TRBD1. With V trimmed by 5 bases and J by 8 bases, 3 bases remained unmatched. The CDR3 has 14 amino acids. Germline CDR1 is SEHNR and CDR2 is FQNEAQ (reference sequence). This CDR3 is CASSIGQGDSPLHF. Written as DNA, the CDR3 is TGTGCCAGCAGCATAGGACAGGGGGATTCACCCCTCCACTTT. The full variable domain, in which reference TRBV7-9 and TRBJ1-6 provide the parts outside the CDR3, is DTGVSQNPRHKITKRGQNVTFRCDPISEHNRLYWYRQTLGQGPEFLTYFQNEAQLEKSRLLSDRFSAERPKGSFSTLEIQRTEQGDSAMYLCASSIGQGDSPLHFGNGTRLTVT.

This clonotype was found many times. The rearrangement uses TRBV27 and TRBJ2-1; 8 bases are a match to TRBD1. V dropped 6 bases and J dropped 2; count of bases not matched to a gene: 6. The CDR3 runs to 15 residues. The V gene's germline CDR1 is MNHEY and CDR2 SMNVEV (reference sequence). CDR3 bases: TGTGCCAGCAGAGTCTCAGGGGGCGCCTACAATGAGCAGTTCTTC. Translating it yields CASRVSGGAYNEQFF.

This clonotype was found a few times. This rearrangement joins TRBV11-2 to TRBJ2-1; 8 bases agree with TRBD1. This CDR3 region has 16 residues. CDR1 SGHAT and CDR2 FQNNGV come from the germline V gene. V shed 2 bases, J shed 0 bases, and the junction held 3 bases outside the gene matches. The CDR3 region is CASSLLGTGSYNEQFF. The DNA for the CDR3 is TGTGCCAGCAGCTTATTAGGGACAGGCTCCTACAATGAGCAGTTCTTC.